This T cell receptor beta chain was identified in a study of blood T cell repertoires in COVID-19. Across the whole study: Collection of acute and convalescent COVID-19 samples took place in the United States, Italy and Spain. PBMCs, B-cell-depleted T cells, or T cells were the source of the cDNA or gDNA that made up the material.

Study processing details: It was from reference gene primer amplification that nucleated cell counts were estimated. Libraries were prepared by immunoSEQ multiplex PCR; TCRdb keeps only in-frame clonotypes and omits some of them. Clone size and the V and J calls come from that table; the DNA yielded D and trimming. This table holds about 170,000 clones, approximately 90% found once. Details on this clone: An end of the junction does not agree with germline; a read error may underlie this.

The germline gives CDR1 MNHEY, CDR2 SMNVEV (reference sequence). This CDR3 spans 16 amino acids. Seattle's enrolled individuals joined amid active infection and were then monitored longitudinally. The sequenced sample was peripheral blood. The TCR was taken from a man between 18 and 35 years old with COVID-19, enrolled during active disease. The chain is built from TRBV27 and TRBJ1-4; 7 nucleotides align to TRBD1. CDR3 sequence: CASSPWTGSTNEKLLF. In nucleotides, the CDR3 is TGTGCCAGCAGTCCCTGGACAGGATCAACTAATGAAAAACTGCTTTTT.